The entry that follows covers one TCR beta chain sequence. The antigen it recognizes is unknown. No base-level quality is on record; no much larger clone is a single base apart. V was cut back by 1 base and J by 6 bases, leaving a gap of 9 bases between them. Spanning cysteine to phenylalanine, the CDR3 consists of 13 amino acids. Just the 39-base CDR3 DNA is kept, in frame starting at base 1. CDR1 and CDR2 (PRHDT, FYEKMQ) derive from the germline V gene (reference sequence). TCRbeta CDR3 regions were amplified from genomic DNA using the immunoSEQ Assay, a bias-controlled multiplex PCR. As for the original processing: The number of nucleated cells in each sample was estimated from the amplification of reference gene primers within the assay. Sequence reads were collapsed and filtered to measure the absolute abundance of every unique TCRbeta CDR3 rearrangement. For each sample, productive Simpson clonality was calculated by taking the square root of Simpson's diversity index across productive rearrangements. As stored in TCRdb, this immuneACCESS dataset retains in-frame rearrangements with V and J assigned. A fraction of the clones does not appear; measured against another copy, unresolved V genes explain less than half of the discrepancy, and the remainder lacks a known reason. D and trimming were read from the DNA, whereas the V and J calls and clone size are those reported in that table. The sample yields around 100,000 clones; 65% to 90% were counted once. The ten top clones hold roughly 3% of the sample.

This entry is derived from a study of blood T cell repertoires in COVID-19 (dated by TCRdb to about 2020). Turning to the overall study: Samples covering the acute and convalescent phases of COVID-19 were provided by collaborators in the United States, Italy and Spain. The prospective study material was composed of cDNA or gDNA derived from T cells, B-cell-depleted T cells, or PBMCs. Deeply sampled blood TCRbeta repertoires from subjects exposed to, actively infected with, or recovered from COVID-19 were included in the dataset. The repertoires were released in a freely available public database meant as a resource for research on the immune response to SARS-CoV-2. Samples came from the ongoing ImmuneRACE study (first 160 participants) plus 1,254 subjects from 6 global collaborators. Nearly every sample came with metadata listing a de-identified subject ID, COVID-19 status, age in years and sex. Where available, HLA class I and class II types were obtained from metadata supplied by the sample provider rather than from assay-based typing.

The study at large found these results: Clinical and demographic metadata were provided uncurated, with the amount varying by source and participant.

Enrolling through a virtual design, the prospective study's participants ranged in age from roughly 18 to 90 years and lived across roughly 24 United States geographic areas. In the prospective study, cohorts were assigned on the basis of participant-reported clinical history obtained from a screening survey and a study questionnaire. ImmuneRACE Cohort 3 recovered participants were defined by two consecutive negative NP/OP PCR tests, healthcare professional clearance, or symptom resolution. Mobile phlebotomists in the prospective study collected whole blood, serum and a nasopharyngeal or oropharyngeal swab from every participant. Prospective study participants could optionally give additional blood draws and questionnaires over an approximately 2-month period. Prospective study blood samples were shipped either frozen or at room temperature before DNA extraction.

Sequencing input: PBMCs or T cells enriched from blood (not recorded which). The clonotype comes from a woman aged 50 to 60 who had recovered from COVID-19. The sequence joins TRBV13 to TRBJ1-2, and perhaps TRBD1 as D gene, on 5 matching bases. The bases are TGTGCCAGCAGCTTAGAGGGGTTAGATGGCTACACCTTC. Its translation reads: CASSLEGLDGYTF.